One and the same sample provided the 2 T cell receptor beta chains below, sequenced in a study of cytomegalovirus exposure and HLA in healthy donors (dated by TCRdb to about 2017). The library was obtained by the immunoSEQ multiplex PCR assay. TCRdb obtained this table from immuneACCESS and retained in-frame rearrangements with V and J assigned. These tables miss some clones; where compared with another copy, unresolved V genes account for less than half of the shortfall, and the remainder is unexplained. This sample comprises 150,000 to 200,000 clones, 70% to 90% of them detected only once. Of the sample, around 3% falls within the top ten clones. The sequenced sample consisted of PBMCs. Receptor source: a young man in good health and CMV-seronegative.

This clone was recorded a few times. This chain uses TRBV19 with TRBJ2-1; TRBD2 matches 7 bases. This CDR3 spans 15 amino acids. Germline-derived CDR1 and CDR2 are LNHDA and SQIVND (reference sequence). The J segment lost 4 bases and the V segment lost 2 bases, leaving 5 bases of the junction unmatched. CDR3 DNA: TGTGCCAGTAGTATAACGGGGGGTCTGTACAATGAGCAGTTCTTC. Translating it yields CASSITGGLYNEQFF.

The chain carries TRBV29-1 and TRBJ2-7, with 8 nucleotides matching TRBD2. CDR1 is SQVTM and CDR2 is ANQGSEA in the germline V gene. This CDR3 spans 16 amino acids. Trimming took 1 base from V and 0 from J; bases not matched to a gene: 8. The CDR3 sequence: CSVEGGLSGSSYEQYF. DNA of the CDR3: TGCAGCGTTGAAGGTGGTCTCAGCGGGAGCTCCTACGAGCAGTACTTC.